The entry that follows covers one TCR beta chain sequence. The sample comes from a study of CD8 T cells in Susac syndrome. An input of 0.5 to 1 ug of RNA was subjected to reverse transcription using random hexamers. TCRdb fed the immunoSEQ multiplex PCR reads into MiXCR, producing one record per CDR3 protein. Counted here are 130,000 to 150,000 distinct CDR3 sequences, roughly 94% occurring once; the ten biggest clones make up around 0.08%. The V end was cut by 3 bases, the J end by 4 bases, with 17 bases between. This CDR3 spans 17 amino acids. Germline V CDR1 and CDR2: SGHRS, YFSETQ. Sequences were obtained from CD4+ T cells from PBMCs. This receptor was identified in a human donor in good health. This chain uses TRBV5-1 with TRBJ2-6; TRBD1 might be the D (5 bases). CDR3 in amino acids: CASSSQPGPTGANVLTF. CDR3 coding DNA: TGCGCCAGCAGCTCCCAGCCAGGGCCCACCGGGGCCAACGTCCTGACTTTC.